This note documents a single TCR beta chain sequence. Its antigen is unidentified. In the ViraFEST assay, antigen-specific CD4+ clonotypes were identified by expansion after peptide-pool stimulation. The culture ran for approximately 10 days before CD4+ T cells were isolated. Two doses of either BNT162b2 or mRNA-1273 were given to each participant. IL-2 medium took the place of half the medium on both days 3 and 7. The entry originates in a study of vaccination effects on CD4 cells after COVID-19. Study-wide background: Researchers obtained post-vaccine samples at a median of 72 days past the second dose. Study-wide results and caveats: Healthy vaccinees showed cross-reactivity with common cold coronaviruses in only 1 of 255 vaccine-induced clones. Sampling in the study covered few convalescent patients and included no early post-infection timepoints.

Clones were sequenced by immunoSEQ multiplex PCR, and TCRdb holds only the in-frame ones, with some missing. The sample carries about 32,000 clones, around 70% recorded once. The germline gives CDR1 SQVTM, CDR2 ANQGSEA. This CDR3 has 16 residues. Germline trimming cut 3 bases from V and 5 bases from J; bases unmatched to any gene: 14. This receptor was obtained from a human donor who received a COVID-19 vaccine. The sample consisted of CD4+ T cells from PBMCs cultured with HCoV-229E spike peptides, taken after COVID-19 vaccination. This chain connects TRBV29-1 to TRBJ1-2; 8 bases align to TRBD1. The CDR3 reads CSVDMGTGPRVYGYTF. The CDR3 DNA reads as TGCAGCGTTGATATGGGGACAGGCCCCCGAGTTTATGGCTACACCTTC.